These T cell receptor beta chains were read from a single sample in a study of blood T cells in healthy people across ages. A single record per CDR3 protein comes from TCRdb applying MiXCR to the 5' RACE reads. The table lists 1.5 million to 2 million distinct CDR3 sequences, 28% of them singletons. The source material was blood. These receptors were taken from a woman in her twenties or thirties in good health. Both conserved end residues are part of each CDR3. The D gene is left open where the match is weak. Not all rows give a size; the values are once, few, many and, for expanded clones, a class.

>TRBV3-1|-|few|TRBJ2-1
TGTGCCAGCAGCCAGTTGCGGTACAATGAGCAGTTCTTC
CASSQLRYNEQFF
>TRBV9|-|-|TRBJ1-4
TGTGCCAGCAGCGTTTGGGAGGGCAATAATGAAAAACTGTTTTTT
CASSVWEGNNEKLFF
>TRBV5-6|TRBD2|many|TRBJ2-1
TGTGCCAGCAGCAAAGGGACTAGCGGGAACAATGAGCAGTTCTTC
CASSKGTSGNNEQFF
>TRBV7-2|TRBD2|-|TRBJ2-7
TGTGCCAGCAGCTACGCGGGAGAATCCTACAATGAGCAGTACTTC
CASSYAGESYNEQYF
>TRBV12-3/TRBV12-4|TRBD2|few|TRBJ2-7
TGTGCCAGCAGCAGAGCGGGAGGGCCGTCCGAGCAGTACTTC
CASSRAGGPSEQYF
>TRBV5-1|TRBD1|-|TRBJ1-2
TGCGCCAGCAGCTTCGTCGCGGGACAGGGAAAAAATAACTATGGCTACACCTTC
CASSFVAGQGKNNYGYTF
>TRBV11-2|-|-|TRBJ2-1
TGTGCCGGCAGCTTAGAAGGGACACTCTACAATGAGCAGTTCTTC
CAGSLEGTLYNEQFF
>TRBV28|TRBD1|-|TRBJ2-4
TGTGCCAGCAGTTCAGGACAGGGGACGCTGGCCAAAAACATTCAGTACTTC
CASSSGQGTLAKNIQYF
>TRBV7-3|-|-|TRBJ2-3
TGTGCCAGCAGCTCAGGCTCGGGAAGCACAGATACGCAGTATTTT
CASSSGSGSTDTQYF
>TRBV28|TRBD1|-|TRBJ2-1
TGTGCCAGCAGTTCGACAGGGGCAAACAATGAGCAGTTCTTC
CASSSTGANNEQFF
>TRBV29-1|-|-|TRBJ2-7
TGCAGCGGTATTGACGTATCCTACGAGCAGTACTTC
CSGIDVSYEQYF
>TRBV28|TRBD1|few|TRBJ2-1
TGTGCCAGCAGTTTATCGGCAGGGGGAAGAGCGGTCTACAATGAGCAGTTCTTC
CASSLSAGGRAVYNEQFF
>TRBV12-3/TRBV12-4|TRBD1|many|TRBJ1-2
TGTGCCAGCAGTTTCCGACAGGGATCCTATGGCTACACCTTC
CASSFRQGSYGYTF
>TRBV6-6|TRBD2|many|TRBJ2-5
TGTGCCAGCCTAAGCGGGGGAGAGCAGTACTTC
CASLSGGEQYF